The present T cell receptor beta chain was sequenced within a study of technical replicates of blood from a handful of donors. Only in-frame clones appear in the TCRdb table, and some are missing; sequencing was by immunoSEQ multiplex PCR. The sample contains 8,700 or so clones, around 92% of which appear only once. The CDR3 runs 16 residues. The germline V gene encodes CDR1 MNHEY and CDR2 SVGAGI. V lost 0 bases and J lost 7; bases outside the gene matches: 7. The table lists this clone with a count of one. This chain links TRBV6-5 with TRBJ2-1; TRBD2 matches at 9 bases. Input material: PBMCs. The source of this sequence is a human donor in good health. The CDR3 nucleotides are TGTGCCAGCAGTTACTCGCGGCGGGAGGGCCGTAATGAGCAGTTCTTC. Its protein product is CASSYSRREGRNEQFF.